This is a list of T cell receptor beta chains from one sample in a study of cytomegalovirus exposure and HLA in healthy donors. The data were produced by immunoSEQ multiplex PCR, yet TCRdb's version contains in-frame clones alone and is incomplete. The table includes about 110,000 clones, approximately 85% detected once. Material: PBMCs. Receptors were obtained from a woman aged 18-30 years in good health and CMV-seronegative. Both conserved end residues are part of each CDR3. D genes are given only for firm matches. Some rows have no size entry. The others give once, few or many, or a class for an expanded clone.

TRBJ1-1	NA	TRBV11-2	NA	CASRDSFMNTEAFF	TGTGCCAGCCGCGACAGCTTTATGAACACTGAAGCTTTCTTT
TRBJ2-7	TRBD2	TRBV2	NA	CAGAGGLTEQYF	TGTGCCGGAGCGGGGGGCTTGACCGAGCAGTACTTC
TRBJ2-3	TRBD1	TRBV18	once	CASSSGQGADTQYF	TGTGCCAGCTCATCAGGACAGGGTGCAGATACGCAGTATTTT
TRBJ1-2	TRBD1	TRBV5-1	NA	CASSVGQTASLYGYTF	TGCGCCAGCAGCGTGGGACAGACTGCCTCCCTCTATGGCTACACCTTC
TRBJ2-7	NA	TRBV6-5	NA	CASSYSRFSYEQYF	TGTGCCAGCAGTTACTCCAGGTTCTCCTACGAGCAGTACTTC
TRBJ1-2	TRBD1	TRBV7-9	NA	CASSLGDRSFYGYTF	TGTGCCAGCAGCCTAGGGGACAGGTCTTTCTATGGCTACACCTTC
TRBJ1-5	NA	TRBV19	once	CASGTALYQHF	NA
TRBJ2-7	NA	TRBV20-1	NA	CSAPRGYEQYF	TGCAGTGCTCCCAGGGGTTACGAGCAGTACTTC
TRBJ2-3	NA	TRBV5-4	NA	CASSLEGESANTQYF	TGTGCCAGCAGCTTGGAGGGGGAGTCGGCTAATACGCAGTATTTT
TRBJ2-3	NA	TRBV13	NA	CASSLSGAADTQYF	TGTGCCAGCAGCTTAAGTGGGGCAGCAGATACGCAGTATTTT
TRBJ1-1	TRBD1	TRBV5-1	NA	CASSLDRGNTEAFF	TGCGCCAGCAGCTTGGACAGGGGGAACACTGAAGCTTTCTTT
TRBJ2-3	NA	TRBV2	NA	CASRETETDTQYF	TGTGCCAGCAGGGAGACGGAGACAGATACGCAGTATTTT
TRBJ2-3	NA	TRBV4-1	NA	CASSQGTLAPTDTQYF	TGCGCCAGCAGCCAAGGGACTCTGGCTCCCACAGATACGCAGTATTTT
TRBJ2-5	NA	TRBV28	NA	CASSSRTHRERETQYF	TGTGCCAGCAGTTCGAGGACTCACAGGGAGAGGGAGACCCAGTACTTC
TRBJ1-2	NA	TRBV5-6	NA	CASSSQGPTSYGYTF	TGTGCCAGCAGCTCACAGGGCCCCACCTCCTATGGCTACACCTTC
TRBJ2-7	NA	TRBV4-2	NA	CASSQTGASYEQYF	TGTGCCAGCAGCCAAACTGGAGCCTCCTACGAGCAGTACTTC
TRBJ1-4	NA	TRBV29-1	NA	CSVALGVGEKLFF	TGCAGCGTAGCCTTAGGGGTCGGGGAAAAACTGTTTTTT
TRBJ2-1	NA	TRBV7-9	once	CASRSQGSNEQFF	TGTGCCAGCAGGAGCCAGGGGTCAAATGAGCAGTTCTTC
TRBJ2-5	NA	TRBV20-1	once	CSARGRETQYF	TGCAGTGCTAGGGGGAGGGAGACCCAGTACTTC
TRBJ1-2	NA	TRBV5-1	once	CASSTFEGEVDYGYTF	TGCGCCAGCAGCACTTTCGAAGGGGAGGTAGACTATGGCTACACCTTC
TRBJ1-5	NA	TRBV27	once	CASSLFPNQPQHF	TGTGCCAGCAGTTTATTCCCAAATCAGCCCCAGCATTTT
TRBJ2-2	TRBD2	TRBV28	NA	CASSFGGVNTGELFF	TGTGCCAGCAGTTTTGGGGGGGTGAACACCGGGGAGCTGTTTTTT
TRBJ1-3	NA	TRBV2	NA	CASMRGSGNTIYF	TGTGCCAGCATGAGAGGCTCTGGAAACACCATATATTTT
TRBJ1-2	NA	TRBV30	once	CARIGQGGGYTF	TGTGCCCGAATCGGGCAGGGCGGTGGCTACACCTTC
TRBJ1-6	NA	TRBV30	NA	CAWRLTGPINSPLHF	TGTGCCTGGAGGCTAACAGGGCCTATAAATTCACCCCTCCACTTT
TRBJ1-2	NA	TRBV6-5	NA	CASTTRGYGYTF	TGTGCCAGCACCACCAGGGGCTATGGCTACACCTTC
TRBJ1-4	NA	TRBV28	NA	CASSFRGGGLFF	TGTGCCAGCAGTTTCCGAGGGGGGGGGCTGTTTTTT
TRBJ1-3	NA	TRBV11-2	NA	CASSLGAGNTIYF	TGTGCCAGCAGCTTAGGAGCTGGAAACACCATATATTTT
TRBJ1-1	NA	TRBV30	NA	CAWTPLGGNTEAFF	TGTGCCTGGACTCCCCTCGGGGGGAACACTGAAGCTTTCTTT
TRBJ2-5	NA	TRBV6-5	NA	CASAGVGHYQETQYF	TGTGCCAGCGCCGGGGTGGGACATTATCAAGAGACCCAGTACTTC
TRBJ2-5	NA	TRBV21-1	NA	CAISKVIAEQETQYF	TGTGCCATTTCAAAGGTAATAGCGGAACAAGAGACCCAGTACTTC
TRBJ1-1	TRBD1	TRBV7-9	NA	CASSSTGVAEAFF	TGTGCCAGCAGCTCGACAGGGGTGGCTGAAGCTTTCTTT
TRBJ2-2	NA	TRBV2	NA	CASSGGESTGELFF	TGTGCCAGCAGTGGCGGGGAGTCCACCGGGGAGCTGTTTTTT
TRBJ2-2	NA	TRBV11-3	once	CASSPQGTGELFF	TGTGCCAGCAGCCCACAGGGCACCGGGGAGCTGTTTTTT
TRBJ2-1	NA	TRBV28	NA	CASSFPGDYNEQFF	TGTGCCAGCAGTTTCCCCGGGGACTACAATGAGCAGTTCTTC
TRBJ1-5	NA	TRBV27	NA	CASSLGFAGQPQHF	TGTGCCAGCAGTTTGGGGTTTGCGGGTCAGCCCCAGCATTTT
TRBJ1-2	TRBD1	TRBV6-5	few	CASSQPGTGIRSYTF	TGTGCCAGCAGTCAACCCGGGACAGGGATTCGTAGCTACACCTTC
TRBJ2-7	NA	TRBV28	once	CASSFPGRSYEQYF	TGTGCCAGCAGTTTTCCGGGGAGATCCTACGAGCAGTACTTC
TRBJ1-5	NA	TRBV28	NA	CASSLPRGSLNQPQHF	TGTGCCAGCAGTTTACCTAGGGGGTCCCTCAATCAGCCCCAGCATTTT
TRBJ1-1	NA	TRBV10-1	NA	CASSESRVTEAFF	TGCGCCAGCAGTGAGTCGCGGGTCACTGAAGCTTTCTTT
TRBJ1-2	NA	TRBV5-6	once	CASSLGRGGYTF	TGTGCCAGCAGCTTGGGAAGGGGTGGCTACACCTTC
TRBJ2-1	NA	TRBV27	NA	CASSSGDEQFF	TGTGCCAGCAGTTCAGGGGATGAGCAGTTCTTC
TRBJ2-5	NA	TRBV12-5	NA	CASGFAQVLQETQYF	TGTGCTAGTGGTTTCGCCCAGGTTCTCCAAGAGACCCAGTACTTC
TRBJ1-1	NA	TRBV19	medium-sized	CASSLGEGTEAFF	TGTGCCAGTAGCCTCGGGGAGGGCACTGAAGCTTTCTTT
TRBJ1-2	TRBD1	TRBV6-1	NA	CASRQGYGYTF	TGTGCCAGCAGACAGGGGTATGGCTACACCTTC
TRBJ2-7	NA	TRBV19	NA	CASSYGRNYEQYF	TGTGCCAGTAGTTATGGCAGGAACTACGAGCAGTACTTC
TRBJ2-1	NA	TRBV6-5	NA	CASSYSPGNSYNEQFF	TGTGCCAGCAGTTACTCCCCAGGGAACTCCTACAATGAGCAGTTCTTC
TRBJ1-2	NA	TRBV20-1	NA	CSASNNGYTF	TGCAGTGCTAGTAATAATGGCTACACCTTC
TRBJ1-6	NA	TRBV7-3	NA	CASSLYGGQYNSPLHF	TGTGCCAGCAGCTTATATGGGGGACAATATAATTCACCCCTCCACTTT
TRBJ1-1	NA	TRBV4-1	NA	CASSHGGPGAEAFF	TGCGCCAGCAGCCACGGGGGGCCTGGGGCTGAAGCTTTCTTT
TRBJ1-6	NA	TRBV19	NA	CASSTTGISSYNSPLHF	TGTGCCAGTAGTACTACAGGGATTAGCTCCTATAATTCACCCCTCCACTTT
TRBJ2-7	TRBD2	TRBV6-6	NA	CAGQRGVTYEQYF	TGTGCCGGCCAGCGGGGGGTTACCTACGAGCAGTACTTC
TRBJ1-2	TRBD1	TRBV19	NA	CACQRTGFYGYTF	TGTGCCTGTCAAAGGACAGGATTTTATGGCTACACCTTC
TRBJ1-3	NA	TRBV30	once	CAWSAGQIFSGNTIYF	TGTGCCTGGAGCGCTGGACAGATCTTCTCTGGAAACACCATATATTTT
TRBJ1-6	NA	TRBV6-4	NA	CASSDSGANSPLHF	TGTGCCAGCAGTGACTCTGGGGCTAATTCACCCCTCCACTTT
TRBJ1-3	NA	TRBV11-1	NA	CASSNRDTGNTIYF	TGTGCCAGCAGCAACCGGGACACAGGAAACACCATATATTTT
TRBJ1-6	NA	TRBV19	NA	CASTDSPLSPLHF	TGTGCCAGTACTGATAGCCCGCTTTCACCCCTCCACTTT
TRBJ2-7	NA	TRBV27	few	CASSPKQGYEQYF	TGTGCCAGCAGTCCGAAACAGGGTTACGAGCAGTACTTC
TRBJ2-1	TRBD2	TRBV9	NA	CASSRGTGGSSYNEQFF	TGTGCCAGCAGCCGAGGCACCGGCGGGAGCTCCTACAATGAGCAGTTCTTC